The present T cell receptor beta chain was sequenced within a study of blood T cell repertoires in COVID-19. Study details: Spain, Italy and the United States supplied samples that represented acute and convalescent COVID-19. T cells, B-cell-depleted T cells, or PBMCs supplied cDNA or gDNA.

Clones were read by immunoSEQ multiplex PCR, and TCRdb kept only the in-frame ones, dropping some. The sample carries under 150,000 clones, approximately 88% recorded once. The specimen was peripheral blood. This sequence originates from a human donor in a cohort sampled during active COVID-19.

This chain's CDR3 is CASSLFPGTGGKKLFF. The CDR3 DNA sequence: TGTGCCAGCAGTTTATTCCCCGGGACAGGGGGTAAAAAACTGTTTTTT. The genes are TRBV27 and TRBJ1-4, with TRBD1 matching over 11 bases. Trimming took 1 base from V and 9 from J; bases not matched to a gene: 7. This CDR3 is built from 16 residues. Germline CDR1 is MNHEY and CDR2 is SMNVEV (reference sequence). The full variable domain, with the rest looked up from reference TRBV27 and TRBJ1-4, is EAQVTQNPRYLITVTGKKLTVTCSQNMNHEYMSWYRQDPGLGLRQIYYSMNVEVTDKGDVPEGYKVSRKEKRNFPLILESPSPNQTSLYFCASSLFPGTGGKKLFFGSGTQLSVL.